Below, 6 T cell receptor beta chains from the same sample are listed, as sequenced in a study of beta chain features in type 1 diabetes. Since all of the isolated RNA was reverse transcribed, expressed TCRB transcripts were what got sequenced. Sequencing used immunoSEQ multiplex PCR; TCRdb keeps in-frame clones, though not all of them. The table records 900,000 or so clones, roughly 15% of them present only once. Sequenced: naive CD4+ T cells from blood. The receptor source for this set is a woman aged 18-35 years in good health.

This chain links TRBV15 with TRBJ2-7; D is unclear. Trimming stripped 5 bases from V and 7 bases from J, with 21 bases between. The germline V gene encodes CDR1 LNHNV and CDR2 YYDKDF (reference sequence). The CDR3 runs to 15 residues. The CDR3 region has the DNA TGTGCCACCAGCCCCAGGTTTCCGACCCTACGAGAGCAGTACTTC. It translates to CATSPRFPTLREQYF.

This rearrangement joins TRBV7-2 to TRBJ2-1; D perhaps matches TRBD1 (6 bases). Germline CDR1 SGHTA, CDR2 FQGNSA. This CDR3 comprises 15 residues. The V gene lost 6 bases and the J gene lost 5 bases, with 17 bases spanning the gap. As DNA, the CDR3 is TGTGCCAGCAGACCGCAGGGGAACCTCCACAATGAGCAGTTCTTC. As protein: CASRPQGNLHNEQFF.

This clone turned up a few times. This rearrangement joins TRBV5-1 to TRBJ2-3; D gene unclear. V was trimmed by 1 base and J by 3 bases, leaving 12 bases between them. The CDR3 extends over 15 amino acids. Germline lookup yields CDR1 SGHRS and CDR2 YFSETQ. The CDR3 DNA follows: TGCGCCAGCAGCTTGTTTGGGTTACAGACAGATACGCAGTATTTT. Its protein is CASSLFGLQTDTQYF.

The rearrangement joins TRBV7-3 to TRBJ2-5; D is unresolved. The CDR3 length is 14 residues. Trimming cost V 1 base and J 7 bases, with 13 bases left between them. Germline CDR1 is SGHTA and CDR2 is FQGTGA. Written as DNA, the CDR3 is TGTGCCAGCAGCTTAATGGGTGGCGAAGGGACCCAGTACTTC. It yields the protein CASSLMGGEGTQYF.

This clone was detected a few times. CDR3 in amino acids: CASSGTGVGETQYF. The CDR3 nucleotides are TGTGCCAGCAGCGGCACAGGGGTGGGCGAGACCCAGTACTTC. V is TRBV9 and J is TRBJ2-5, with 7 bases lining up with TRBD1. The J segment lost 5 bases and the V segment lost 3 bases, leaving 7 bases of the junction unmatched. Germline V gene data show CDR1 as SGDLS and CDR2 as YYNGEE. The CDR3 has 14 amino acids.

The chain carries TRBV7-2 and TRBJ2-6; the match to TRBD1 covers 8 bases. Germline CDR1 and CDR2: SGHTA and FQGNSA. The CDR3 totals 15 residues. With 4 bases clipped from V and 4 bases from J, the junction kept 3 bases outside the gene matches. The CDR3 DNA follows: TGTGCCAGCAGCTCAGGGGGCGGAGGGGCCAACGTCCTGACTTTC. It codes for CASSSGGGGANVLTF.